This TCR beta chain derives from a study of human T cells and chemical hapten exposure. The study, taken as a whole, reports: PT1 expanded TCR counts correlated positively with patch test score.

This clonotype was counted ten times or more. The antigen remains unidentified. The CDR3 has 16 residues. V shed 4 bases and J 6 bases; nucleotides not matched to a gene: 6. CDR1 and CDR2 from the germline V gene are KGHDR and SFDVKD. Each CDR3 protein gets one entry after TCRdb re-called the RACE reads with MiXCR. This repertoire shows 90,000 to 120,000 distinct CDR3 sequences, 9.5% to 11% found once; its top ten account for 3% to 4%. Documented time point: patch test 1, 2 weeks after DPC sensitization. Indicated treatment: therapeutic diphenylcyclopropenone sensitization with weekly scalp DPC. The TCR sequence derives from a woman aged 40 to 50 with alopecia areata. Some clones in this sample may be carry-over from other donors' samples. Sequencing used whole blood, obtained in connection with sensitization to the hapten diphenylcyclopropenone (DPC). The rearrangement joins TRBV24-1 to TRBJ2-2, with 11 nucleotides matching TRBD1. CDR3: CATSDPGQGAPGELFF. The CDR3 nucleotides are TGTGCCACCAGTGACCCTGGACAGGGGGCGCCCGGGGAGCTGTTTTTT.